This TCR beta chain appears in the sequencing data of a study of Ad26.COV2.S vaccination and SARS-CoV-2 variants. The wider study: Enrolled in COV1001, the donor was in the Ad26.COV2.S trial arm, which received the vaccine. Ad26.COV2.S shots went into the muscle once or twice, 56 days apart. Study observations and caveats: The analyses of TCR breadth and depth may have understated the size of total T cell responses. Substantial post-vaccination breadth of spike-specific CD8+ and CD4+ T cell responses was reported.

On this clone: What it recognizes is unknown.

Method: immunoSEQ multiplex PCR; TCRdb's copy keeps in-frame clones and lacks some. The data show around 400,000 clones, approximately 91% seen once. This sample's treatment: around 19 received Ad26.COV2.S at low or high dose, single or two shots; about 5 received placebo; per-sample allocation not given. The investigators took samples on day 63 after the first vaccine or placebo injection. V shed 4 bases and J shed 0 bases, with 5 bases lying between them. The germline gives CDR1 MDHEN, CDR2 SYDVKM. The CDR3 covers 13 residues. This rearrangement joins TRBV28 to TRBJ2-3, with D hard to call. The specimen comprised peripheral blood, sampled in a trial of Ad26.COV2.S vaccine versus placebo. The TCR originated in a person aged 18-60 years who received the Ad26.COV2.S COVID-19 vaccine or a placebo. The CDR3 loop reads CASSSSSTDTQYF. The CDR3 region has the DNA TGTGCCAGCAGTTCCTCCAGCACAGATACGCAGTATTTT.